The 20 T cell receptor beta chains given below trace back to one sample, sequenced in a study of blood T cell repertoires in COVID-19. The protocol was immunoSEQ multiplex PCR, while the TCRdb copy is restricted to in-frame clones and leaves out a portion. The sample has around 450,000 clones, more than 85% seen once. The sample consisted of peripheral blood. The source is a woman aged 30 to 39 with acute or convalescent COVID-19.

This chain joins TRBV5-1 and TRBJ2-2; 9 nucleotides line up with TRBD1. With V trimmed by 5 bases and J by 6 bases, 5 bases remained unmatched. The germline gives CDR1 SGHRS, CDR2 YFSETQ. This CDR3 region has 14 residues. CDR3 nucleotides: TGCGCCAGCAGGGGGGACAGGGATGCCGGGGAGCTGTTTTTT. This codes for CASRGDRDAGELFF.

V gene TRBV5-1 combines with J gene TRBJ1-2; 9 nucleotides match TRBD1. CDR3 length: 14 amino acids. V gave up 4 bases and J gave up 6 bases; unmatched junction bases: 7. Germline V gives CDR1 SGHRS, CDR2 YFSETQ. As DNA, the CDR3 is TGCGCCAGCAGCACAACCGGACAGGGGAATGGCTACACCTTC. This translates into CASSTTGQGNGYTF.

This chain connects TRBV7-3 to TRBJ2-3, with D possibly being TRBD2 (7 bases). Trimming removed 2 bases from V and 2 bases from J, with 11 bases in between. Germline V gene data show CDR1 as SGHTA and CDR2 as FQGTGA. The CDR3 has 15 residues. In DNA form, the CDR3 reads TGTGCCAGCAGCTTAGTCCGGGGGGCCACAGATACGCAGTATTTT. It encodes CASSLVRGATDTQYF.

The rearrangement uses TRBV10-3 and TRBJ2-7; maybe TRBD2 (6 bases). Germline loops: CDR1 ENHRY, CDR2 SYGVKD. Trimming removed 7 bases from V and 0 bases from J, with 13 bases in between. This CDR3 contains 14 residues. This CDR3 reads CAIKAGGTSYEQYF. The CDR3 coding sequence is TGTGCCATCAAGGCCGGGGGAACCTCCTACGAGCAGTACTTC.

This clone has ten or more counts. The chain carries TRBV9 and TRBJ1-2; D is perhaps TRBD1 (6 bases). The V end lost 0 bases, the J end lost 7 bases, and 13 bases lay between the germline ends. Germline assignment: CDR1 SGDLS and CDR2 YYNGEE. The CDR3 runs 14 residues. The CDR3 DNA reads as TGTGCCAGCAGCGTAGGCAGGGGTACGGGTGGCTACACCTTC. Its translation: CASSVGRGTGGYTF.

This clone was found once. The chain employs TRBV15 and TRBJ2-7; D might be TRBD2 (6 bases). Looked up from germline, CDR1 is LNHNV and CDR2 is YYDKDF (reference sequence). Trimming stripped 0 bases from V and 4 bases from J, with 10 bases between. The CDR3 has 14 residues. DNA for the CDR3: TGTGCCACCAGCAGAGAGGTCGGAGGGTACGAGCAGTACTTC. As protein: CATSREVGGYEQYF.

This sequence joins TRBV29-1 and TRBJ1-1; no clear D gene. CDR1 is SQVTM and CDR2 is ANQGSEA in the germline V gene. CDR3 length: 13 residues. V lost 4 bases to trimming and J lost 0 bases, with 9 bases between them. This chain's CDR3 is CSVAAHMNTEAFF. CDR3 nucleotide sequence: TGCAGCGTTGCCGCCCACATGAACACTGAAGCTTTCTTT.

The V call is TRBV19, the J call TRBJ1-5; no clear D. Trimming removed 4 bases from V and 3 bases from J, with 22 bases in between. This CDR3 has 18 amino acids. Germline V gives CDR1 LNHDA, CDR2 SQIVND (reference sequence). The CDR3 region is CASSTSPRRVGYNQPQHF. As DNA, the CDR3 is TGTGCCAGTAGTACTTCTCCCCGGCGCGTGGGCTACAATCAGCCCCAGCATTTT.

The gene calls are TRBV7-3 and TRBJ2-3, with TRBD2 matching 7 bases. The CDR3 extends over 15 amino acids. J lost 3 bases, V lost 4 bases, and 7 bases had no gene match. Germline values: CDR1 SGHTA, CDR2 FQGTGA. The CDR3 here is CASSSTGGATDTQYF. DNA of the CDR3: TGTGCCAGCAGCTCTACGGGGGGAGCGACAGATACGCAGTATTTT.

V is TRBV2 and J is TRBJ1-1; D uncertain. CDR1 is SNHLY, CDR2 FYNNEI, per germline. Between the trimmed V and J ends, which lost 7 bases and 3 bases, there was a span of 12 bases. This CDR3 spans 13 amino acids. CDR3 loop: CASTMTYYTEAFF. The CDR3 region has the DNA TGTGCCAGCACCATGACTTATTACACTGAAGCTTTCTTT.

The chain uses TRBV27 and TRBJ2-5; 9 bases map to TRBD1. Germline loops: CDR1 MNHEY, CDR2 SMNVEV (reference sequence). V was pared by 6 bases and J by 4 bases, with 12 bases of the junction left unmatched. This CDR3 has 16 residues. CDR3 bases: TGTGCCAGCAGAAGGGAACAGGGGGCCGCGGGAGAGACCCAGTACTTC. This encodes CASRREQGAAGETQYF.

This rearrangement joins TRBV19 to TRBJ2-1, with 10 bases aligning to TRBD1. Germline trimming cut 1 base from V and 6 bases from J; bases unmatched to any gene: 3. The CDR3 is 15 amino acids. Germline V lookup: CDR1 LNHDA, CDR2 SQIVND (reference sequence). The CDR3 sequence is CASSIVRTGGNEQFF. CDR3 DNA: TGTGCCAGTAGTATAGTACGGACAGGGGGCAATGAGCAGTTCTTC.

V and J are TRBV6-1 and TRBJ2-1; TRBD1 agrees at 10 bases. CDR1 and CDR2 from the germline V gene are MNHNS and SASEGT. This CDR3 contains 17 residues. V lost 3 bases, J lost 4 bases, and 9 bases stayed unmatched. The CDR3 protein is CASSDLATGGSYNEQFF. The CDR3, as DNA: TGTGCCAGCAGTGACTTAGCGACAGGGGGCAGTTACAATGAGCAGTTCTTC.

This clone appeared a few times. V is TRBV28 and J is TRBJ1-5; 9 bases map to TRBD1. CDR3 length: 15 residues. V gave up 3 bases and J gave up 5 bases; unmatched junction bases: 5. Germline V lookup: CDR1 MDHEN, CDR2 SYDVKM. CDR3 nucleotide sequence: TGTGCCAGCAGTTTCAGCAGGACAGGGGATCAGCCCCAGCATTTT. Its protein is CASSFSRTGDQPQHF.

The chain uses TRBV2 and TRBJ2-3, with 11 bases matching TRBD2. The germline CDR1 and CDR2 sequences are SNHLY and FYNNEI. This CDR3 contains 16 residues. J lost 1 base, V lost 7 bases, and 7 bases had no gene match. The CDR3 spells CASNSISGGGTDTQYF. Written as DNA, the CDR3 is TGTGCCAGCAATTCAATTAGCGGGGGGGGCACAGATACGCAGTATTTT.

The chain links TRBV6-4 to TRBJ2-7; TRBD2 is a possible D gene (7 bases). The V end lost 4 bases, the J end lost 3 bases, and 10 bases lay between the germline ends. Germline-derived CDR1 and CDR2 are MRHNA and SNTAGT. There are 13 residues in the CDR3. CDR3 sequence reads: CASSVRGGYEQYF. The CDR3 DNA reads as TGTGCCAGCAGTGTTAGGGGGGGCTACGAGCAGTACTTC.

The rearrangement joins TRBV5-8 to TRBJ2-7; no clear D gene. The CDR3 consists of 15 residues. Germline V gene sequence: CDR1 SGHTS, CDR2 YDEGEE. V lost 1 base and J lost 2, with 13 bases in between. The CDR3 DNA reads TGTGCCAGCAGCTTGTTTCGTCAGGTAACCTACGAGCAGTACTTC. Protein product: CASSLFRQVTYEQYF.

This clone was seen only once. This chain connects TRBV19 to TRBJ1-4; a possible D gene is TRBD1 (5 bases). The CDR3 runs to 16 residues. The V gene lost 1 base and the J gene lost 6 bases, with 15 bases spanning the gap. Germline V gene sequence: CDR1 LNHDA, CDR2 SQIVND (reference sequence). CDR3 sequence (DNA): TGTGCCAGTAGTATAGCTGAAAGGGGCGGTGATGAAAAACTGTTTTTT. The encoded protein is CASSIAERGGDEKLFF.

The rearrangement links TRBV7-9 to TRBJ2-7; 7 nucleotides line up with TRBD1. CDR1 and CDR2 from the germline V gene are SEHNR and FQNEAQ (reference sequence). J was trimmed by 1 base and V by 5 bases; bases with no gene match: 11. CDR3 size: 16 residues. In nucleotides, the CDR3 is TGTGCCAGCAGCGCCCCCAAAGGGGGCCGTTCCTACGAGCAGTACTTC. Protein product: CASSAPKGGRSYEQYF. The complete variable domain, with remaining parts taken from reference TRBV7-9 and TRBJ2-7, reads DTGVSQNPRHKITKRGQNVTFRCDPISEHNRLYWYRQTLGQGPEFLTYFQNEAQLEKSRLLSDRFSAERPKGSFSTLEIQRTEQGDSAMYLCASSAPKGGRSYEQYFGPGTRLTVT.

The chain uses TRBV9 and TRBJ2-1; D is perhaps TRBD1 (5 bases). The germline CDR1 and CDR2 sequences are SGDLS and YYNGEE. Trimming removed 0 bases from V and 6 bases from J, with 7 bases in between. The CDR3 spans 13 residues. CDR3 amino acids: CASSVVGVNEQFF. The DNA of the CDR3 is TGTGCCAGCAGCGTAGTAGGGGTCAATGAGCAGTTCTTC.